A single TCR beta chain is shown here with its context. Its antigen is undetermined. The record originates from a study of T cell responses to AZD1222 COVID-19 vaccine. Libraries were prepared by immunoSEQ multiplex PCR; TCRdb keeps only in-frame clonotypes and omits some of them. This sample has about 99,000 clones, with 88% found just once. General observations from the study: The study sampled repertoires only after the peak T cell response.

Germline assignment: CDR1 SGHVS and CDR2 FQNEAQ. The length of the CDR3 is 15 residues. With V trimmed by 3 bases and J by 8 bases, 10 bases remained unmatched. The material sequenced was peripheral blood, taken on day 0 of AZD1222 vaccination. The chain recombines TRBV7-8 with TRBJ2-1, with 7 bases that match TRBD1. The TCR was taken from an adult in good health. The CDR3 here is CASSFSNRGAHEQFF. The DNA of the CDR3 is TGTGCCAGCAGCTTCAGTAACAGGGGAGCCCATGAGCAGTTCTTC. Looking up the rest from reference TRBV7-8 and TRBJ2-1 gives the full variable domain: GAGVSQSPRYKVAKRGQDVALRCDPISGHVSLFWYQQALGQGPEFLTYFQNEAQLDKSGLPSDRFFAERPEGSVSTLKIQRTQQEDSAVYLCASSFSNRGAHEQFFGPGTRLTVL.